The sequence of this T cell receptor beta chain was determined in a study of vaccination and CD4 T cells after COVID-19. The Oncomine TCR Beta short-read assay was applied to DNA of cultured CD4+ T cells. Each CDR3 protein is one row after TCRdb ran MiXCR on the PCR reads. Of around 3,700 distinct CDR3 sequences listed, over 35% are singletons. As for this clonotype: No antigen is known for it.

Treatment described: approximately 9-day PBMC culture with coronavirus spike peptide pools or control peptides (ViraFEST assay). Upon completion of approximately ten days of culture, CD4+ T cells were isolated via negative selection. The clonotype comes from a human donor who had recovered from COVID-19. Input material: CD4+ T cells from blood, cultured in vitro.

The CDR3 protein is CASSPTRDKNYTF. CDR3 nucleotide sequence: TGTGCCAGCAGCCCGACTCGGGATAAGAACTACACCTTC. The J gene is TRBJ1-2, the V gene TRBV7-2, with no clear D. This CDR3 contains 13 residues. Germline V gives CDR1 SGHTA, CDR2 FQGNSA. Deletions cut 5 bases from V and 10 bases from J, with 17 bases between.